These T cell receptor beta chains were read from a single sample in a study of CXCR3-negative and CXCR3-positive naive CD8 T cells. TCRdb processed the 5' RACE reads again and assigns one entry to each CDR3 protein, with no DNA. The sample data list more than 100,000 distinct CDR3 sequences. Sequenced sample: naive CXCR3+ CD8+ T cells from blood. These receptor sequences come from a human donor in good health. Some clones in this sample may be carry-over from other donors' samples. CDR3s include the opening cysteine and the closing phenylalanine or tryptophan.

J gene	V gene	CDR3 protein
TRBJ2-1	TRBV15	CATSGPGREGEQFF
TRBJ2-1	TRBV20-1	CSASGGRSYNEQFF
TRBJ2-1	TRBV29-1	CSVEPRDRVYNEQFF
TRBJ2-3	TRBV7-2	CASSLGGPGQHVYTDTQYF
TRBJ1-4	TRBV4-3	CASSQETAVADEKLFF
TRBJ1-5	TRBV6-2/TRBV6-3	CASSSGILQPQHF
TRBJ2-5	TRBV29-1	CSAQGQGPGETQYF
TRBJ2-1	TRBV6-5	CASRYSTGQFNEQFF
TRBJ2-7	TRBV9	CASSVGGTGSEQYF
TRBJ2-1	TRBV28	CASSLGCSYNEQFF
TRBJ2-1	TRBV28	CASTLPRTGNEQFF
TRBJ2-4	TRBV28	CASSFPPGVVSKNIQYF
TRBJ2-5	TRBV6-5	CASSSPGRSQETQYF
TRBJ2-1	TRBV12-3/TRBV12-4	CASTPSGSAVNEQFF